The next 24 T cell receptor beta chains were all read from a single sample in a study of tissue T cells after allogeneic stem cell transplantation. The table came from immunoSEQ multiplex PCR; TCRdb's copy has only in-frame clones and leaves some out. The data hold about 9,800 clones, with approximately 64% observed a single time. The material was tissue from the ileum, obtained at autopsy. Source of these receptors: a woman between 18 and 55 years old with breast cancer.

This chain joins TRBV9 and TRBJ2-6; TRBD2 matches at 8 bases. This CDR3 comprises 18 residues. Germline lookup yields CDR1 SGDLS and CDR2 YYNGEE. V lost 0 bases to trimming and J lost 3 bases; unmatched junction nucleotides: 8. CDR3 residues: CASSVAGGPRRGANVLTF. CDR3 nucleotide sequence: TGTGCCAGCAGCGTAGCGGGAGGGCCTAGGCGTGGGGCCAACGTCCTGACTTTC.

This clone is labeled as medium-sized. The V call is TRBV19, the J call TRBJ2-7; 9 positions agree with TRBD2. Per germline, CDR1 LNHDA and CDR2 SQIVND (reference sequence). V gave up 5 bases and J gave up 3 bases; unmatched junction bases: 5. This CDR3 is built from 14 residues. The CDR3 sequence: CASSDSSGDYEQYF. The CDR3 DNA is TGTGCCAGTAGTGATTCTAGCGGGGACTACGAGCAGTACTTC.

This clone appeared once. The CDR3 coding sequence is TGTGCCAGCAGCCCGAGGATTTGGACGGGGACTGAAGCTTTCTTT. Translating gives CASSPRIWTGTEAFF. The rearrangement uses TRBV7-8 and TRBJ1-1, with D unresolved. The CDR3 runs to 15 residues. The V gene lost 5 bases and the J gene lost 5 bases, with 18 bases spanning the gap. Germline-derived CDR1 and CDR2 are SGHVS and FQNEAQ.

V and J are TRBV4-2 and TRBJ2-5; weak D call: TRBD2 (6 bases). The CDR3 consists of 14 residues. V gave up 1 base and J gave up 4 bases, with 10 bases separating them. The V gene's germline CDR1 is LGHNA and CDR2 YNFKEQ. CDR3 loop: CASSQGASAETQYF. CDR3 coding DNA: TGTGCCAGCAGCCAAGGTGCTAGCGCAGAGACCCAGTACTTC.

V and J are TRBV7-3 and TRBJ2-3; possibly TRBD2 for D (5 bases). This CDR3 has 13 residues. V dropped 9 bases and J dropped 0 bases, with 10 bases sitting between them. The germline V gene has CDR1 SGHTA and CDR2 FQGTGA. CDR3 DNA: TGTGCCAGAAGTGGCGGGAGCACAGATACGCAGTATTTT. Translation gives CARSGGSTDTQYF.

In this sample, this clone turned up a few times. J is TRBJ1-5 and V is TRBV19; D is unresolved. The CDR3 extends over 14 amino acids. The germline V gene has CDR1 LNHDA and CDR2 SQIVND (reference sequence). Trimming removed 7 bases at V and 5 bases at J, with 15 bases between. The CDR3: CASTAYSLYQPQHF. The CDR3 nucleotides are TGTGCCAGTACCGCCTACAGCCTTTATCAGCCCCAGCATTTT.

V usage is TRBV6-5 and J usage is TRBJ1-4; TRBD1 might be the D (5 bases). Germline CDR1 reads MNHEY; CDR2 reads SVGAGI. V dropped 5 bases and J dropped 8 bases, with 12 bases sitting between them. CDR3 length equals 13 residues. The CDR3 nucleotides are TGTGCCAGCAGTCCAGGGAATTTCGAAAAACTGTTTTTT. This gives the protein CASSPGNFEKLFF.

This clone was recorded a few times. The rearrangement uses TRBV5-4 and TRBJ1-1; no definite D call. The V and J ends lost 5 bases and 2 bases respectively, with 10 bases between them. The V gene's germline CDR1 is SGHNT and CDR2 YYREEE (reference sequence). The CDR3 has 13 residues. CDR3 DNA: TGTGCCAGCAGGAGGGCAGGCAACACTGAAGCTTTCTTT. Translation gives CASRRAGNTEAFF.

The CDR3: CAWSSPGNQPQHF. CDR3 nucleotide sequence: TGTGCCTGGAGTTCTCCGGGAAATCAGCCCCAGCATTTT. The chain has TRBV30 and TRBJ1-5; D gene uncertain. The CDR3 consists of 13 residues. Trimming took off 2 bases at V and 4 bases at J, with 9 bases between the two ends. Germline V gene sequence: CDR1 GTSNPN, CDR2 SVGIG (reference sequence).

The V call is TRBV2, the J call TRBJ1-6; 9 nucleotides match TRBD1. Germline V gene sequence: CDR1 SNHLY, CDR2 FYNNEI. V lost 5 bases, J lost 6 bases, and 5 bases stayed unmatched. The CDR3 has 15 residues. CDR3 in DNA: TGTGCCAGCAGTCTTACAGGGGGCTCTAATTCACCCCTCCACTTT. Translation gives CASSLTGGSNSPLHF.

As concerns this clone: The same CDR3 also results from other DNA sequences found in this sample. This chain joins TRBV20-1 and TRBJ2-5; D is undetermined. CDR1 and CDR2 (germline): DFQATT, SNEGSKA (reference sequence). The CDR3 totals 11 residues. Deletions cut 2 bases from V and 5 bases from J, with 6 bases between. The CDR3 sequence: CSARPLETQYF. The CDR3 bases are TGCAGTGCTAGACCCTTGGAGACCCAGTACTTC.

This chain joins TRBV3-1 (or the pseudogene TRBV3-2) and TRBJ1-5, with D perhaps matching TRBD1 (6 bases). The germline V and J ends were trimmed by 0 bases and 5 bases, with 11 bases remaining between them. Germline values: CDR1 LGHDT, CDR2 YNNKEL (reference sequence). The CDR3 is made up of 15 amino acids. Written as DNA, the CDR3 is TGTGCCAGCAGCCAAGATTTCGGGGGCGATCAGCCCCAGCATTTT. Translated: CASSQDFGGDQPQHF.

CDR3 in amino acids: CASSQDRESGQFF. DNA for the CDR3: TGCGCCAGCAGCCAAGATAGGGAAAGTGGGCAGTTCTTC. V usage is TRBV4-3 and J usage is TRBJ2-1; D uncertain. Germline V lookup: CDR1 LGHNA, CDR2 YSLEER. This CDR3 spans 13 amino acids. Trimming removed 0 bases at V and 12 bases at J, with 12 bases between.

The chain is built from TRBV7-9 and TRBJ2-7, with 9 bases identical to TRBD1. This CDR3 spans 15 amino acids. The junction had 11 bases not matched to a gene; V was cut back by 5 bases and J by 6 bases. Looked up from germline, CDR1 is SEHNR and CDR2 is FQNEAQ (reference sequence). The CDR3 sequence is CASSLMGQGATEQYF. The CDR3, as DNA: TGTGCCAGCAGCCTTATGGGACAGGGAGCTACCGAGCAGTACTTC.

This clone came up a few times. The gene calls are TRBV28 and TRBJ2-1; maybe TRBD2 (6 bases). Trimming left V 4 bases short and J 7 bases short, with 8 bases between. The CDR3 covers 12 residues. CDR1 and CDR2 (germline): MDHEN, SYDVKM. The CDR3 sequence: CASSSGENEQFF. CDR3 nucleotide sequence: TGTGCCAGCAGTTCGGGAGAAAATGAGCAGTTCTTC.

J is TRBJ1-3 and V is TRBV27, with D perhaps TRBD1 (6 bases). The germline V and J ends were trimmed by 2 bases and 7 bases, with 24 bases remaining between them. Germline CDR1 and CDR2: MNHEY and SMNVEV (reference sequence). The CDR3 is made up of 18 amino acids. The CDR3 region is CASSLDLWGRGRANTIYF. Written as DNA, the CDR3 is TGTGCCAGCAGTTTAGATCTTTGGGGGAGGGGGAGAGCGAACACCATATATTTT.

A word on this clone: Other nucleotide sequences from this sample produce the same CDR3. The rearrangement joins TRBV10-3 to TRBJ2-7; D not certain. This CDR3 has 14 residues. Trimming removed 11 bases at V and 1 base at J, with 18 bases between. Germline assignment: CDR1 ENHRY and CDR2 SYGVKD. This chain's CDR3 is CAPGGTDGSYEQYF. The CDR3 nucleotides read TGTGCCCCAGGCGGCACAGACGGGTCCTACGAGCAGTACTTC.

This clone was recorded a few times. The rearrangement links TRBV5-1 to TRBJ2-1; no definite D call. With 4 bases removed from V and 7 bases from J, the gap between germline ends came to 15 bases. The germline V gene has CDR1 SGHRS and CDR2 YFSETQ. This CDR3 is 14 amino acids long. This CDR3 reads CASSPLSATNEQFF. The CDR3 DNA is TGCGCCAGCAGCCCGCTGTCAGCCACAAATGAGCAGTTCTTC.

This clone was detected only a few times. J is TRBJ1-5 and V is TRBV11-1; no firm D call. CDR1 is SGHAT and CDR2 is FQDESV in the germline V gene (reference sequence). The CDR3 is 14 amino acids. Trimming left V 1 base short and J 3 bases short, with 7 bases between. The CDR3 DNA reads as TGTGCCAGCAGCTTAGACCGAAACAATCAGCCCCAGCATTTT. This gives the protein CASSLDRNNQPQHF.

The table lists this clone with a few counts. The chain links TRBV30 to TRBJ2-5; TRBD1 matches 9 bases. V gave up 4 bases and J gave up 4 bases; unmatched junction bases: 7. This CDR3 has 14 residues. Germline V CDR1 and CDR2: GTSNPN, SVGIG (reference sequence). CDR3 coding DNA: TGTGCCTGGACCCCTACAGGGGGCGCAGAGACCCAGTACTTC. It yields the protein CAWTPTGGAETQYF.

This clone was detected only a few times. This same CDR3 is encoded by further DNA sequences in the sample. This chain joins TRBV5-4 and TRBJ1-2; D is undetermined. From germline, CDR1 is SGHNT and CDR2 YYREEE (reference sequence). The CDR3 loop spans 13 amino acids. Trimming left V 1 base short and J 0 bases short, with 4 bases between. The CDR3 sequence is CASSLKPNYGYTF. The CDR3 DNA is TGTGCCAGCAGCTTGAAACCTAACTATGGCTACACCTTC.

Regarding this clone: In the same sample, other DNA sequences code for this CDR3. The rearrangement uses TRBV6-2 or TRBV6-3 and TRBJ2-7, with a weak D call TRBD2 (5 bases). There are 14 residues in the CDR3. CDR1 MNHEY and CDR2 SVGEGT come from the germline V gene. Trimming removed 2 bases from V and 3 bases from J, with 11 bases in between. CDR3 sequence reads: CASSYVGGNYEQYF. CDR3 bases: TGTGCCAGCAGTTACGTCGGAGGAAACTACGAGCAGTACTTC.

The chain is built from TRBV5-4 and TRBJ1-1; no firm D call. Germline CDR1 SGHNT, CDR2 YYREEE (reference sequence). V was pared by 5 bases and J by 5 bases, with 7 bases between. The length of the CDR3 is 11 residues. The CDR3 protein is CASRGRTEAFF. DNA of the CDR3: TGTGCCAGCAGAGGTCGAACTGAAGCTTTCTTT.

The V gene is TRBV5-1, the J gene TRBJ1-6; D not certain. Germline V CDR1 and CDR2: SGHRS, YFSETQ. CDR3 length equals 17 residues. The V end lost 0 bases, the J end lost 6 bases, and 16 bases lay between the germline ends. The CDR3 bases are TGCGCCAGCAGCTTGGGCCCCGTACTTTTCCTTAATTCACCCCTCCACTTT. It codes for CASSLGPVLFLNSPLHF.